The clone carrying this TCR beta chain was recorded a few times. Its target is unknown. This sample is drawn from a study of regulatory T cells in long-lasting Graves disease. Overall study results and limits: It was in persistent disease that TRBV28, TRBJ1-2 and TRBJ2-5 were favored.

This sample's time point: persistent/refractory GD, antithyroid drugs over 5 years with positive TRAb. PBMCs were the source of the RNA used for TCR sequencing. Trimming removed 3 bases from V and 4 bases from J, with 6 bases in between. This CDR3 is 12 amino acids long. The germline V gene encodes CDR1 LNHDA and CDR2 SQIVND (reference sequence). Library construction for TCR beta used iRepertoire HTBI primers and Arm-PCR of CDR3 regions. TCRdb itself ran the multiplex PCR reads through MiXCR, one entry per CDR3 protein. Of roughly 700,000 distinct CDR3 sequences listed, about 32% are singletons. The sequence derives from a female donor with Graves disease. This chain joins TRBV19 and TRBJ1-1; no definite D call. This sample comprised peripheral blood mononuclear cells (PBMCs), obtained when the disease was refractory, from a patient treated with antithyroid drugs. In nucleotides, the CDR3 is TGTGCCAGTAGTATGGTTAGCACTGAAGCTTTCTTT. This gives the protein CASSMVSTEAFF.